This is a list of T cell receptor beta chains from one sample in a study of identical twins. TCRdb re-called the 5' RACE reads with MiXCR, one entry per CDR3 protein. The table includes 690,000 or so distinct CDR3 sequences, 8.6% detected once. These records were also assigned to another study, of yellow fever vaccine responses in identical twins.

The sample was PBMCs. The source is a woman aged 18 to 35 in good health. CDR3s include the opening cysteine and the closing phenylalanine or tryptophan. Fields, in order: D gene, CDR3 length, V gene, J gene, clone size, CDR3 protein, CDR3 DNA. The D gene is left open where the match is weak. Clone size is given for some rows only: seen once, a few or many times, or a class if the clone is expanded.

d_call: NA
cdr3_length: 17
v_call: TRBV20-1
j_call: TRBJ2-1
clone_size: few
cdr3_aa: CSARDLLSGSSYNEQFF
cdr3_nt: TGCAGTGCTAGAGATCTCCTTAGCGGCTCCTCCTACAATGAGCAGTTCTTC

d_call: TRBD2
cdr3_length: 17
v_call: TRBV25-1
j_call: TRBJ2-3
clone_size: many
cdr3_aa: CASVDGAGSARTDTQYF
cdr3_nt: TGTGCCAGCGTCGACGGAGCGGGATCAGCCCGGACAGATACGCAGTATTTT

d_call: TRBD1
cdr3_length: 14
v_call: TRBV27
j_call: TRBJ2-7
clone_size: NA
cdr3_aa: CASSKPGGEVEQYF
cdr3_nt: TGTGCCAGCAGTAAGCCAGGGGGCGAGGTCGAGCAGTACTTC

d_call: NA
cdr3_length: 17
v_call: TRBV9
j_call: TRBJ2-5
clone_size: NA
cdr3_aa: CASSVALGGGQQETQYF
cdr3_nt: TGTGCCAGCAGCGTAGCGCTGGGGGGAGGCCAGCAAGAGACCCAGTACTTC

d_call: TRBD1
cdr3_length: 19
v_call: TRBV28
j_call: TRBJ2-7
clone_size: many
cdr3_aa: CASSGPGQGIHHRVYEQYF
cdr3_nt: TGTGCCAGCAGTGGCCCGGGACAGGGGATCCATCACAGAGTATACGAGCAGTACTTC

d_call: TRBD2
cdr3_length: 13
v_call: TRBV2
j_call: TRBJ2-1
clone_size: few
cdr3_aa: CAREVPPYNEQFF
cdr3_nt: TGTGCCCGGGAGGTACCACCCTACAATGAGCAGTTCTTC

d_call: TRBD1
cdr3_length: 17
v_call: TRBV25-1
j_call: TRBJ2-7
clone_size: few
cdr3_aa: CASSEWSRDRATYEQYF
cdr3_nt: TGTGCCAGCAGTGAATGGTCCCGGGACAGGGCTACCTACGAGCAGTACTTC

d_call: NA
cdr3_length: 16
v_call: TRBV6-5
j_call: TRBJ2-5
clone_size: NA
cdr3_aa: CASSYSVGGLQETQYF
cdr3_nt: TGTGCCAGCAGTTACTCTGTGGGGGGTCTACAAGAGACCCAGTACTTC

d_call: NA
cdr3_length: 13
v_call: TRBV27
j_call: TRBJ1-1
clone_size: NA
cdr3_aa: CASSFSKYTEAFF
cdr3_nt: TGTGCCAGCAGTTTCTCGAAGTACACTGAAGCTTTCTTT

d_call: TRBD1
cdr3_length: 13
v_call: TRBV12-3/TRBV12-4
j_call: TRBJ2-1
clone_size: many
cdr3_aa: CASSVTGSGEQFF
cdr3_nt: TGTGCCAGCAGTGTGACAGGGTCTGGGGAGCAGTTCTTC

d_call: NA
cdr3_length: 15
v_call: TRBV3-1
j_call: TRBJ1-1
clone_size: many
cdr3_aa: CASSQGPGALTEAFF
cdr3_nt: TGTGCCAGCAGCCAAGGTCCGGGGGCATTAACTGAAGCTTTCTTT

d_call: NA
cdr3_length: 11
v_call: TRBV6-5
j_call: TRBJ2-1
clone_size: NA
cdr3_aa: CASSYFGEQFF
cdr3_nt: TGTGCCAGCAGTTATTTCGGTGAGCAGTTCTTC

d_call: TRBD2
cdr3_length: 11
v_call: TRBV2
j_call: TRBJ2-7
clone_size: NA
cdr3_aa: CASQRGGEQYF
cdr3_nt: TGTGCCAGCCAACGGGGGGGCGAGCAGTACTTC

d_call: NA
cdr3_length: 17
v_call: TRBV7-3
j_call: TRBJ2-6
clone_size: NA
cdr3_aa: CASSSTVSVSGANVLTF
cdr3_nt: TGTGCCAGCAGCTCGACAGTTTCTGTCTCTGGGGCCAACGTCCTGACTTTC

d_call: NA
cdr3_length: 17
v_call: TRBV7-8
j_call: TRBJ2-1
clone_size: many
cdr3_aa: CASSLAGLGRRENEQFF
cdr3_nt: TGTGCCAGCAGCTTAGCCGGACTTGGGAGAAGGGAAAATGAGCAGTTCTTC

d_call: NA
cdr3_length: 14
v_call: TRBV29-1
j_call: TRBJ2-3
clone_size: few
cdr3_aa: CSVATNTDLGTQYF
cdr3_nt: TGCAGCGTTGCAACCAACACCGACCTAGGTACGCAGTATTTT

d_call: NA
cdr3_length: 14
v_call: TRBV2
j_call: TRBJ1-6
clone_size: many
cdr3_aa: CASSDRTYNSPLHF
cdr3_nt: TGTGCCAGCAGTGACAGAACCTATAATTCACCCCTCCACTTT

d_call: NA
cdr3_length: 12
v_call: TRBV6-4
j_call: TRBJ1-2
clone_size: many
cdr3_aa: CASRGWDYGYTF
cdr3_nt: TGTGCCAGCAGAGGCTGGGACTATGGCTACACCTTC

d_call: TRBD1
cdr3_length: 14
v_call: TRBV11-3
j_call: TRBJ2-1
clone_size: few
cdr3_aa: CASSPRTGNNEQFF
cdr3_nt: TGTGCCAGCAGCCCCAGGACAGGGAACAATGAGCAGTTCTTC

d_call: TRBD2
cdr3_length: 21
v_call: TRBV11-2
j_call: TRBJ2-3
clone_size: NA
cdr3_aa: CASSLEFPSSGIKAHRDTQYF
cdr3_nt: TGTGCCAGCAGCTTAGAATTTCCCAGTAGCGGGATTAAGGCACACAGAGATACGCAGTATTTT

d_call: NA
cdr3_length: 15
v_call: TRBV6-1
j_call: TRBJ2-7
clone_size: few
cdr3_aa: CASSENGSGRGEQYF
cdr3_nt: TGTGCCAGCAGTGAAAATGGGTCTGGGCGGGGCGAGCAGTACTTC

d_call: NA
cdr3_length: 14
v_call: TRBV7-2
j_call: TRBJ2-5
clone_size: NA
cdr3_aa: CASSGGGRIETQYF
cdr3_nt: TGTGCCAGCAGCGGGGGGGGGCGCATAGAGACCCAGTACTTC

d_call: NA
cdr3_length: 17
v_call: TRBV3-1
j_call: TRBJ2-6
clone_size: NA
cdr3_aa: CASSQRVTFSGANVLTF
cdr3_nt: TGTGCCAGCAGCCAAAGGGTCACCTTTTCTGGGGCCAACGTCCTGACTTTC

d_call: NA
cdr3_length: 16
v_call: TRBV11-2
j_call: TRBJ2-7
clone_size: few
cdr3_aa: CASSLYYGNRNYEQYF
cdr3_nt: TGTGCCAGCAGCTTATACTATGGGAACAGAAACTACGAGCAGTACTTC

d_call: TRBD2
cdr3_length: 15
v_call: TRBV5-1
j_call: TRBJ2-3
clone_size: NA
cdr3_aa: CASSPGGTLRDTQYF
cdr3_nt: TGCGCCAGCAGCCCGGGGGGGACTTTAAGAGATACGCAGTATTTT

d_call: NA
cdr3_length: 13
v_call: TRBV12-3/TRBV12-4
j_call: TRBJ1-1
clone_size: many
cdr3_aa: CASSFNGETEAFF
cdr3_nt: TGTGCCAGCAGTTTTAACGGAGAGACTGAAGCTTTCTTT

d_call: NA
cdr3_length: 17
v_call: TRBV12-3/TRBV12-4
j_call: TRBJ2-3
clone_size: few
cdr3_aa: CASSLGGALIHTDTQYF
cdr3_nt: TGTGCCAGCAGCCTAGGGGGGGCCCTTATACACACAGATACGCAGTATTTT

d_call: NA
cdr3_length: 12
v_call: TRBV20-1
j_call: TRBJ2-5
clone_size: NA
cdr3_aa: CSAFETQETQYF
cdr3_nt: TGCAGTGCTTTCGAGACACAAGAGACCCAGTACTTC

d_call: NA
cdr3_length: 13
v_call: TRBV6-1
j_call: TRBJ1-1
clone_size: NA
cdr3_aa: CASRRSPNTEAFF
cdr3_nt: TGTGCCAGCAGACGGAGTCCGAACACTGAAGCTTTCTTT

d_call: NA
cdr3_length: 13
v_call: TRBV6-2/TRBV6-3
j_call: TRBJ2-2
clone_size: few
cdr3_aa: CATLTANTGELFF
cdr3_nt: TGTGCCACCCTGACTGCTAACACCGGGGAGCTGTTTTTT

d_call: TRBD2
cdr3_length: 16
v_call: TRBV20-1
j_call: TRBJ2-1
clone_size: few
cdr3_aa: CSAPLGAGGLANEQFF
cdr3_nt: TGCAGTGCTCCGTTGGGAGCGGGGGGCCTAGCCAATGAGCAGTTCTTC

d_call: NA
cdr3_length: 12
v_call: TRBV6-4
j_call: TRBJ2-1
clone_size: many
cdr3_aa: CASSDGYNEQFF
cdr3_nt: TGTGCCAGCAGTGACGGGTACAATGAGCAGTTCTTC

d_call: NA
cdr3_length: 15
v_call: TRBV7-2
j_call: TRBJ2-1
clone_size: many
cdr3_aa: CASSPVGYSSDEQFF
cdr3_nt: TGTGCCAGCAGCCCCGTAGGGTACAGCTCTGATGAGCAGTTCTTC

d_call: TRBD2
cdr3_length: 18
v_call: TRBV12-3/TRBV12-4
j_call: TRBJ2-3
clone_size: NA
cdr3_aa: CASSAGTSGSPGTDTQYF
cdr3_nt: TGTGCCAGCAGCGCCGGGACTAGCGGGAGTCCCGGCACAGATACGCAGTATTTT

d_call: NA
cdr3_length: 16
v_call: TRBV28
j_call: TRBJ2-5
clone_size: few
cdr3_aa: CASSPPGTQAQETQYF
cdr3_nt: TGTGCCAGCAGTCCCCCTGGAACACAGGCCCAAGAGACCCAGTACTTC

d_call: TRBD1
cdr3_length: 16
v_call: TRBV20-1
j_call: TRBJ2-7
clone_size: few
cdr3_aa: CSASPGDRVLSYEQYF
cdr3_nt: TGCAGTGCTAGTCCCGGGGACAGGGTCCTAAGCTACGAGCAGTACTTC

d_call: NA
cdr3_length: 15
v_call: TRBV27
j_call: TRBJ1-1
clone_size: many
cdr3_aa: CASSLSKGLATEAFF
cdr3_nt: TGTGCCAGCAGTTTGTCTAAGGGGTTGGCCACTGAAGCTTTCTTT

d_call: NA
cdr3_length: 10
v_call: TRBV20-1
j_call: TRBJ2-1
clone_size: many
cdr3_aa: CSARAGEQFF
cdr3_nt: TGCAGTGCTAGAGCAGGCGAGCAGTTCTTC

d_call: TRBD1
cdr3_length: 16
v_call: TRBV6-2/TRBV6-3
j_call: TRBJ2-7
clone_size: few
cdr3_aa: CASSPGQGATSYEQYF
cdr3_nt: TGTGCCAGCAGCCCTGGACAGGGCGCGACCTCCTACGAGCAGTACTTC

d_call: NA
cdr3_length: 14
v_call: TRBV12-3/TRBV12-4
j_call: TRBJ2-7
clone_size: many
cdr3_aa: CASSALDRSYEQYF
cdr3_nt: TGTGCCAGCAGCGCCCTGGACCGCTCCTACGAGCAGTACTTC

d_call: TRBD2
cdr3_length: 18
v_call: TRBV11-2
j_call: TRBJ2-7
clone_size: NA
cdr3_aa: CASSFRTSGRTSSYEQYF
cdr3_nt: TGTGCCAGCAGCTTTAGGACTAGCGGGAGGACGAGCTCCTACGAGCAGTACTTC

d_call: TRBD2
cdr3_length: 15
v_call: TRBV27
j_call: TRBJ2-5
clone_size: few
cdr3_aa: CASSLRRGVQETQYF
cdr3_nt: TGTGCCAGCAGTTTACGGCGGGGGGTACAAGAGACCCAGTACTTC

d_call: TRBD2
cdr3_length: 15
v_call: TRBV5-1
j_call: TRBJ2-3
clone_size: few
cdr3_aa: CASSSLAGEIDTQYF
cdr3_nt: TGCGCCAGCAGCTCTTTAGCGGGAGAAATAGATACGCAGTATTTT

d_call: NA
cdr3_length: 16
v_call: TRBV11-2
j_call: TRBJ2-3
clone_size: few
cdr3_aa: CASSLVRETGTDTQYF
cdr3_nt: TGTGCCAGCAGCTTAGTTCGGGAGACGGGCACAGATACGCAGTATTTT

d_call: NA
cdr3_length: 12
v_call: TRBV11-2
j_call: TRBJ2-2
clone_size: NA
cdr3_aa: CASSLIPRELFF
cdr3_nt: TGTGCCAGCAGCTTAATTCCCCGGGAGCTGTTTTTT

d_call: NA
cdr3_length: 12
v_call: TRBV29-1
j_call: TRBJ2-7
clone_size: few
cdr3_aa: CSVEDYSYEQYF
cdr3_nt: TGCAGCGTTGAAGACTACTCCTACGAGCAGTACTTC